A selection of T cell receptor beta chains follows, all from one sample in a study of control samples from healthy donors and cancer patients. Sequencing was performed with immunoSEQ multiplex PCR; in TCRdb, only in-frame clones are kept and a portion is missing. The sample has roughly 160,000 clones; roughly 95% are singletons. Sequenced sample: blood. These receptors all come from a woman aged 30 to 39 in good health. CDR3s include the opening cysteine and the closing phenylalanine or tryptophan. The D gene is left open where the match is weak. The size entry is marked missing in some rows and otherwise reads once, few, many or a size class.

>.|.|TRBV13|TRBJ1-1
CASSLIAAPEAFF
TGTGCCAGCAGCCTAATCGCGGCCCCTGAAGCTTTCTTT
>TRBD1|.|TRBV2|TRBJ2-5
CASTWTGGRETQYF
TGTGCCAGCACCTGGACAGGGGGCCGGGAGACCCAGTACTTC
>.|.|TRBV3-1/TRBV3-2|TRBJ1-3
CASSHETPSSGNTIYF
TGTGCCAGCAGCCACGAGACACCGAGCTCTGGAAACACCATATATTTT
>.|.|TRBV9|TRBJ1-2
CASSVDPQGDYGYTF
TGTGCCAGCAGCGTAGATCCACAGGGAGACTATGGCTACACCTTC
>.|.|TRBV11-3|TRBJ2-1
CASSLATDNEQFF
TGTGCCAGCAGCTTAGCTACCGACAATGAGCAGTTCTTC
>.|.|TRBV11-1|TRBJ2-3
CASSSDGDSSDTQYF
TGTGCCAGCAGCTCCGACGGTGATAGCTCAGATACGCAGTATTTT
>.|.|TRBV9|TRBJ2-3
CASSPAAGSDTQYF
TGTGCCAGCAGCCCAGCGGCGGGCTCAGATACGCAGTATTTT
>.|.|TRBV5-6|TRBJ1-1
CASSFQPRTEAFF
TGTGCCAGCAGCTTTCAGCCCCGTACTGAAGCTTTCTTT
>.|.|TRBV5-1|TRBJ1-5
CASSFGVGNQPQHF
TGCGCCAGCAGCTTCGGGGTTGGCAATCAGCCCCAGCATTTT
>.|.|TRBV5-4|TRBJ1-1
CASIKQGNTEAFF
TGTGCCAGCATCAAACAGGGGAACACTGAAGCTTTCTTT
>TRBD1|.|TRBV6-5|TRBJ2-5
CASSTGQAQETQYF
TGTGCCAGCAGTACCGGACAGGCACAAGAGACCCAGTACTTC
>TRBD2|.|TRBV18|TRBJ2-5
CASSPGGTSGQETQYF
TGTGCCAGCTCACCAGGCGGGACTAGCGGACAGGAGACCCAGTACTTC
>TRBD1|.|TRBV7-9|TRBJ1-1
CATKTGLNTEAFF
TGTGCCACAAAGACAGGGTTGAACACTGAAGCTTTCTTT
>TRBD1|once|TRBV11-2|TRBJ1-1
CASSLDPGGTEAFF
TGTGCCAGCAGCTTAGATCCAGGGGGGACTGAAGCTTTCTTT
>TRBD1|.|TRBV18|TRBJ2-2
CASSSDRGNTGELFF
TGTGCCAGCTCGTCGGACAGGGGGAACACCGGGGAGCTGTTTTTT
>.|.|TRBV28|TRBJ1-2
CASSFGGNYGYTF
TGTGCCAGCAGTTTCGGCGGGAACTATGGCTACACCTTC
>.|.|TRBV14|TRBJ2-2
CASSNPLGAGALNTGELFF
TGTGCCAGCTCCAACCCCCTCGGGGCGGGGGCCCTGAACACCGGGGAGCTGTTTTTT
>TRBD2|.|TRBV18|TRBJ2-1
CASSPLSGLAGYNEQFF
TGTGCCAGCTCACCACTTTCCGGACTAGCGGGATACAATGAGCAGTTCTTC
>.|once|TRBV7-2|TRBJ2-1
CASSLIWVTSNEQFF
TGTGCCAGCAGCTTAATCTGGGTGACAAGCAATGAGCAGTTCTTC
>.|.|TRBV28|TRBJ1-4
CASSLLRRGKEKLFF
TGTGCCAGCAGTTTACTTCGCAGGGGTAAGGAAAAACTGTTTTTT
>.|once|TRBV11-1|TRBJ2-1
CASSLAGLAPGNEQFF
TGTGCCAGCAGCTTAGCGGGGTTAGCCCCGGGCAATGAGCAGTTCTTC
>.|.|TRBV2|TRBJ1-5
CASSKTFGNQPQHF
TGTGCCAGCAGTAAGACCTTTGGCAATCAGCCCCAGCATTTT
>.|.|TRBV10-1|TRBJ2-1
CASSDTATYNEQFF
TGCGCCAGCAGTGATACAGCGACCTACAATGAGCAGTTCTTC
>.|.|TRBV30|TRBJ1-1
CAWSEDTEAFF
TGTGCCTGGAGTGAGGACACTGAAGCTTTCTTT
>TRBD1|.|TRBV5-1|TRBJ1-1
CASSLEVAGGPNTEAFF
TGCGCCAGCAGCTTGGAAGTGGCAGGGGGCCCGAACACTGAAGCTTTCTTT
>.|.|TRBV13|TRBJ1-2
CASSLGSTNYGYTF
TGTGCCAGCAGCTTGGGCAGCACTAACTATGGCTACACCTTC
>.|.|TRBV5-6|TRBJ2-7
CASSFGGFSEQYF
TGTGCCAGCAGCTTTGGGGGGTTTTCCGAGCAGTACTTC
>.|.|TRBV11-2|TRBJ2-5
CASSIRETQYF
TGTGCCAGCAGTATAAGGGAGACCCAGTACTTC
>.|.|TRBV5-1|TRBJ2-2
CASSYFRLGGTGELFF
TGCGCCAGCAGCTATTTCCGACTAGGGGGCACCGGGGAGCTGTTTTTT
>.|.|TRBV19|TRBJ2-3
CASRTAREPDTQYF
TGTGCCAGTAGGACAGCGCGGGAACCAGATACGCAGTATTTT
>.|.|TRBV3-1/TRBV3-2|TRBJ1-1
CASSHPHTEAFF
TGTGCCAGCAGCCACCCACACACTGAAGCTTTCTTT
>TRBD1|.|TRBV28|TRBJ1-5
CASSQVQGVSNQPQHF
TGTGCCAGCAGTCAGGTCCAGGGGGTCAGCAATCAGCCCCAGCATTTT
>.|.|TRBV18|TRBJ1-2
CASSPQRPHLGPRGYTF
TGTGCCAGCTCACCTCAGAGACCACATTTAGGGCCTCGCGGCTACACCTTC
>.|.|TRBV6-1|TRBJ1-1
CASSDNLNTEAFF
TGTGCCAGCAGTGACAACTTGAACACTGAAGCTTTCTTT
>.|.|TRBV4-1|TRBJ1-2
CASSQEKGGANYGYTF
TGCGCCAGCAGCCAGGAGAAAGGGGGAGCTAACTATGGCTACACCTTC
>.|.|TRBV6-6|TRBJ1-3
CASSLQGGNTIYF
TGTGCCAGCAGTTTGCAGGGAGGTAACACCATATATTTT
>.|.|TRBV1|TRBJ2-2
CTSSRSPGLAGATCTGELFF
TGCACCAGCAGCCGATCACCGGGACTAGCGGGGGCCACCTGCACCGGGGAGCTGTTTTTT
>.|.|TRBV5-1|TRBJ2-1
CASSLGTLNEQFF
TGCGCCAGCAGCTTGGGGACCCTCAATGAGCAGTTCTTC
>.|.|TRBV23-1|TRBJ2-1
CASSPNERLPYNEQFF
TGCGCCAGCAGCCCAAATGAGAGATTACCCTACAATGAGCAGTTCTTC
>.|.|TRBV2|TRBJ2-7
CASTPSSYEQYF
TGTGCCAGCACGCCTAGCTCCTACGAGCAGTACTTC
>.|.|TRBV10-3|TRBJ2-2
CAISGQPNTGELFF
TGTGCCATCAGCGGACAGCCGAACACCGGGGAGCTGTTTTTT
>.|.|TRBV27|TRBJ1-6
CASSSAGSYNSPLHF
TGTGCCAGCAGTTCGGCAGGTTCCTATAATTCACCCCTCCACTTT